This T cell receptor (beta chain) appears in the sequencing data of a study of regulatory T cells in long-lasting Graves disease. The study's findings and limits: Preferential use of TRBV28, TRBJ1-2 and TRBJ2-5 was seen in persistent disease.

Time point defined: newly diagnosed GD, antithyroid drugs for less than 3 months. The TCR library was made from RNA that had been extracted from PBMCs in TRIzol. The patients were drawn from one endocrinology department in Xi'an, China. The table lists this clonotype with many counts. The antigen is unknown. Trimming took 3 bases from V and 1 from J; bases not matched to a gene: 6. The CDR3 covers 14 residues. In germline, CDR1 is GTSNPN, CDR2 SVGIG (reference sequence). CDR3 regions were amplified by Arm-PCR using iRepertoire HTBI primers to build TCR beta libraries. TCRdb reprocessed the multiplex PCR reads via MiXCR and lists one record per CDR3 protein. The data show some 250,000 distinct CDR3 sequences, roughly a fifth seen once.

The sequence was obtained from a female donor with Graves disease. The chain joins TRBV30 to TRBJ2-7, with 7 positions matching TRBD1. The material was peripheral blood mononuclear cells (PBMCs), obtained at new diagnosis, from a patient treated with antithyroid drugs. The CDR3 here is CAWREPGQSYEQYF. The CDR3 DNA reads as TGTGCCTGGAGAGAGCCGGGACAGTCCTACGAGCAGTACTTC.